The 19 T cell receptor beta chains reported below all come from one sample, sequenced in a study of shared clonotypes between healthy human individuals. Sequenced by immunoSEQ multiplex PCR; TCRdb stores in-frame clones only, minus some. This table has about 79,000 clones, 62% appearing once. Material for sequencing was memory CD8+ T cells sorted from blood. The subset here: CD45RO+ cells pooled with CCR7-negative TemRA cells. Source of these receptors: a man aged 25 to 40 in good health.

This clone showed up just a few times. One end of the junction does not line up with germline, which may come from a read error. This sequence joins TRBV7-7 and TRBJ2-1, with D hard to call. CDR3 size: 15 residues. Per the germline V gene, CDR1 is SSHAT and CDR2 is FNYEAQ (reference sequence). This chain's CDR3 is CASSLDGWSANEQFF. The CDR3 DNA sequence: TGTGCTAGCAGCTTAGACGGCTGGAGCGCTAATGAGCAGTTCTTC.

Ten or more counts support this clone. The CDR3 nucleotides read TGTGCCAGCACCCCCACCGGGGTTGGTAACTTGTTTTTT. This sequence encodes CASTPTGVGNLFF. The chain links TRBV7-2 to TRBJ2-2; the D gene is possibly TRBD2 (5 bases). Trimming pared 7 bases from V and 15 bases from J, leaving 21 bases between. Germline assignment: CDR1 SGHTA and CDR2 FQGNSA. This CDR3 is 13 amino acids long.

The J gene is TRBJ2-1, the V gene TRBV7-1; no clear D. TRBV7-1 falls under the ORF class, with uncertain function. CDR3 length: 17 residues. Trimming removed 4 bases at V and 8 bases at J, with 24 bases between. CDR3 bases: TGTGCCAGCAGCTACCCGCTGGAAGAGGCTAGTGAGGATGAGCAGTTCTTC. Protein sequence: CASSYPLEEASEDEQFF.

This clone is labeled medium-sized. The chain uses TRBV28 and TRBJ2-7; no clear D gene. V was clipped by 10 bases and J by 1 base, with 8 bases between them. Germline V lookup: CDR1 MDHEN, CDR2 SYDVKM. The CDR3 has 11 amino acids. CDR3 residues: CATGRSYEQYF. The CDR3 coding sequence is TGTGCCACCGGTCGGTCCTACGAGCAGTACTTC.

The chain links TRBV15 to TRBJ2-1; either TRBD1 or TRBD2 may supply D (5 bases each). From germline, CDR1 is LNHNV and CDR2 YYDKDF (reference sequence). The CDR3 covers 17 residues. With 4 bases removed from V and 3 bases from J, the gap between germline ends came to 19 bases. The CDR3 region has the DNA TGTGCCACCAGCACAGACAGAGGGCCCACAAACTACAATGAGCAGTTCTTC. It yields the protein CATSTDRGPTNYNEQFF.

This clone was seen ten or more times. The V and J genes are TRBV9 and TRBJ1-1, with a possible D match to TRBD1 (6 bases). Germline values: CDR1 SGDLS, CDR2 YYNGEE. Trimming stripped 4 bases from V and 1 base from J, with 11 bases between. There are 14 residues in the CDR3. CDR3 loop: CASSSRGQNTEAFF. The CDR3 coding sequence is TGTGCCAGCAGCTCCAGGGGTCAGAACACTGAAGCTTTCTTT.

The chain is built from TRBV5-4 and TRBJ2-7; 7 nucleotides match TRBD1. After removal of 2 bases from V and 0 bases from J, the junction contained 2 bases not matched to a gene. Germline-derived CDR1 and CDR2 are SGHNT and YYREEE (reference sequence). This CDR3 region has 14 residues. The CDR3 protein is CASSLDRASYEQYF. As DNA, the CDR3 is TGTGCCAGCAGCTTAGACAGGGCCTCCTACGAGCAGTACTTC.

This clone was counted a few times. The chain joins TRBV6-5 to TRBJ1-2, with D hard to call. This CDR3 comprises 12 residues. The V gene's germline CDR1 is MNHEY and CDR2 SVGAGI. Trimming left V 10 bases short and J 1 base short, with 10 bases between. The CDR3 loop reads CATRRVNYGYTF. DNA of the CDR3: TGTGCCACAAGGCGGGTTAACTATGGCTACACCTTC.

The chain joins TRBV5-1 to TRBJ2-2; D is uncertain. The length of the CDR3 is 18 residues. Germline values: CDR1 SGHRS, CDR2 YFSETQ. Between the trimmed V and J ends, which lost 0 bases and 3 bases, there was a span of 18 bases. The CDR3 region has the DNA TGCGCCAGCAGCTTGGCGGCCAGTGCCGCTACCGACACCGGGGAGCTGTTTTTT. Translated, it gives CASSLAASAATDTGELFF.

The table lists this clone with a count of one. The rearrangement joins TRBV5-1 to TRBJ2-1; TRBD1 aligns across 8 bases. Germline CDR1 SGHRS, CDR2 YFSETQ. This CDR3 contains 14 residues. Unmatched junction bases numbered 2, after V lost 3 bases and J lost 3 bases. DNA for the CDR3: TGCGCCAGCAGCTACACAGGGGGCTACAATGAGCAGTTCTTC. This translates into CASSYTGGYNEQFF. Full variable domain (outside the CDR3, taken from reference TRBV5-1 and TRBJ2-1): KAGVTQTPRYLIKTRGQQVTLSCSPISGHRSVSWYQQTPGQGLQFLFEYFSETQRNKGNFPGRFSGRQFSNSRSEMNVSTLELGDSALYLCASSYTGGYNEQFFGPGTRLTVL.

This clone appeared a few times. The genes are TRBV27 and TRBJ2-1; D call uncertain. V lost 4 bases to trimming and J lost 8 bases, with 15 bases between them. The germline V gene has CDR1 MNHEY and CDR2 SMNVEV (reference sequence). This CDR3 has 14 amino acids. The CDR3 protein is CASSSSLDSYEQFF. The CDR3, as DNA: TGTGCCAGCAGTTCATCATTAGACTCCTATGAGCAGTTCTTC.

The CDR3 region is CSVGDRFF. The CDR3 coding sequence is TGCAGCGTTGGGGACAGGTTTTTT. The chain joins TRBV29-1 to TRBJ1-4; 7 positions match TRBD1. Trimming took 4 bases from V and 16 from J; bases not matched to a gene: 0. In germline, CDR1 is SQVTM, CDR2 ANQGSEA. This CDR3 is 8 amino acids long.

The chain carries TRBV19 and TRBJ1-5, with TRBD1 as a possible D gene (5 bases). The CDR3 has 15 amino acids. In germline, CDR1 is LNHDA, CDR2 SQIVND (reference sequence). The germline V and J ends were trimmed by 5 bases and 4 bases, with 15 bases remaining between them. Written as DNA, the CDR3 is TGTGCCAGTAGTTCTATAACAGGAAAGAATCAGCCCCAGCATTTT. Translation: CASSSITGKNQPQHF.

V is TRBV6-1 and J is TRBJ2-1; possible D gene TRBD2, 6 bases. The CDR3 spans 15 residues. The germline V gene encodes CDR1 MNHNS and CDR2 SASEGT. Trimming took off 8 bases at V and 0 bases at J, with 14 bases between the two ends. CDR3: CASGGGTFSYNEQFF. The CDR3, as DNA: TGTGCCAGCGGGGGAGGTACATTCTCCTACAATGAGCAGTTCTTC.

The chain has TRBV13 and TRBJ2-3; 7 bases line up with TRBD1. This CDR3 has 15 residues. Germline V gene sequence: CDR1 PRHDT, CDR2 FYEKMQ (reference sequence). V shed 7 bases, J shed 7 bases, and the junction held 14 bases outside the gene matches. CDR3 loop: CASTLSRDRQNTQYF. CDR3 bases: TGTGCCAGCACCCTCAGTCGGGACAGACAAAATACGCAGTATTTT.

The chain recombines TRBV7-2 with TRBJ2-7; TRBD2 might be the D (6 bases). The ends were cut back, 5 bases at V and 7 bases at J, with 21 bases in the middle. CDR3 length equals 15 residues. Germline V gene sequence: CDR1 SGHTA, CDR2 FQGNSA. CDR3 region: CASSPAGLSLREQYF. The CDR3 coding sequence is TGTGCCAGCAGCCCCGCCGGACTATCCCTAAGGGAGCAGTACTTC. The variable domain in full, completed from reference TRBV7-2 and TRBJ2-7, reads GAGVSQSPSNKVTEKGKDVELRCDPISGHTALYWYRQSLGQGLEFLIYFQGNSAPDKSGLPSDRFSAERTGGSVSTLTIQRTQQEDSAVYLCASSPAGLSLREQYFGPGTRLTVT.

About this clone: A far larger clone is one nucleotide away, so this likely arose from a read error. CDR3 sequence reads: CASSPATATHTDTQYF. The CDR3 nucleotides are TGTGCCAGCAGCCCCGCCACGGCCACCCACACAGATACGCAGTATTTT. V is TRBV7-8 and J is TRBJ2-3; D not resolved. The germline V and J ends were trimmed by 5 bases and 2 bases, with 17 bases remaining between them. This CDR3 is 16 amino acids long. Germline-derived CDR1 and CDR2 are SGHVS and FQNEAQ.

The chain links TRBV5-1 to TRBJ2-1; no firm D call. The CDR3 runs 11 residues. V lost 1 base to trimming and J lost 9 bases, with 5 bases between them. Germline CDR1 reads SGHRS; CDR2 reads YFSETQ. The CDR3 is CASSLNAEQFF. The CDR3, as DNA: TGCGCCAGCAGCTTGAATGCTGAGCAGTTCTTC.

V usage is TRBV5-1 and J usage is TRBJ1-1; the D gene is possibly TRBD1 (6 bases). The V end was cut by 3 bases, the J end by 0 bases, with 21 bases between. Germline lookup yields CDR1 SGHRS and CDR2 YFSETQ. CDR3 length equals 18 residues. This CDR3 is CASSSQGSPWGLNTEAFF. The DNA of the CDR3 is TGCGCCAGCAGCTCGCAGGGGTCACCGTGGGGGTTGAACACTGAAGCTTTCTTT.